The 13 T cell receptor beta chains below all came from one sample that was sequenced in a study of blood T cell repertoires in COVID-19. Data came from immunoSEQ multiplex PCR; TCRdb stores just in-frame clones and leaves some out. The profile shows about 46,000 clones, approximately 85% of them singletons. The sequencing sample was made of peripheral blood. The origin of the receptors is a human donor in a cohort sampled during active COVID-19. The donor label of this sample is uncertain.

CDR3 amino acids: CASSYDNRGRSYNSPLHF. CDR3 DNA sequence: TGTGCCAGTAGCTATGATAACAGGGGTCGGTCCTATAATTCACCCCTCCACTTT. The chain recombines TRBV19 with TRBJ1-6; 7 bases are shared with TRBD1. The CDR3 is made up of 18 amino acids. Trimming cost V 6 bases and J 1 base; bases outside gene matches: 12. Per the germline V gene, CDR1 is LNHDA and CDR2 is SQIVND (reference sequence).

CDR3 residues: CASSQSLAGGPNAYEQYF. The DNA of the CDR3 is TGTGCCAGCAGCCAATCACTAGCGGGGGGCCCAAATGCCTACGAGCAGTACTTC. The rearrangement joins TRBV14 to TRBJ2-7; 12 nucleotides line up with TRBD2. This CDR3 comprises 18 residues. In germline, CDR1 is SGHDN, CDR2 FVKESK. Unmatched junction bases numbered 10, after V lost 2 bases and J lost 2 bases.

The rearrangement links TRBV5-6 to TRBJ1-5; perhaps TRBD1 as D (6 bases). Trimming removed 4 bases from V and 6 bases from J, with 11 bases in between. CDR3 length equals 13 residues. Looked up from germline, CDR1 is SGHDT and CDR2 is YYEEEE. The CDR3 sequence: CASSRGGGQPQHF. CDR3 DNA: TGTGCCAGCAGCAGGGGGGGCGGTCAGCCCCAGCATTTT.

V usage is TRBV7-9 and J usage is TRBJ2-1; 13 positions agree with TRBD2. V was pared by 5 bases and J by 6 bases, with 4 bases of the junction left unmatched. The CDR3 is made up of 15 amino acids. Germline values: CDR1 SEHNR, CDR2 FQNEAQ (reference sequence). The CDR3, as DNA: TGTGCCAGCAGCCCTAGACTAGCGGGGGGCAATGAGCAGTTCTTC. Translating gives CASSPRLAGGNEQFF.

The CDR3 reads CASSEPNTYEQYF. The DNA for the CDR3 is TGTGCCAGCAGTGAGCCCAACACCTACGAGCAGTACTTC. V is TRBV6-1 and J is TRBJ2-7; no clear D gene. The V end was cut by 3 bases, the J end by 2 bases, with 8 bases between. Germline-derived CDR1 and CDR2 are MNHNS and SASEGT. The CDR3 is 13 residues long.

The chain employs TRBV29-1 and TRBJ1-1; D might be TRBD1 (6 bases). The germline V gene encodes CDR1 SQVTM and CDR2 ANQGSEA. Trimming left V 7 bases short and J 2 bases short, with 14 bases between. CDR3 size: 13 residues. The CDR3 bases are TGCAGCGCGACAGGTTATGGAAACACTGAAGCTTTCTTT. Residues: CSATGYGNTEAFF.

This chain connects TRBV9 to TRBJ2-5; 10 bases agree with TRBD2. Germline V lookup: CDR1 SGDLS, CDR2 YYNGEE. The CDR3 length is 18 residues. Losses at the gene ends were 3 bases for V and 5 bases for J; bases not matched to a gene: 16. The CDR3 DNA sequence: TGTGCCAGCAGCGCCCTGGATAGTAGCGGGGGGCGTACGGAGACCCAGTACTTC. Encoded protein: CASSALDSSGGRTETQYF.

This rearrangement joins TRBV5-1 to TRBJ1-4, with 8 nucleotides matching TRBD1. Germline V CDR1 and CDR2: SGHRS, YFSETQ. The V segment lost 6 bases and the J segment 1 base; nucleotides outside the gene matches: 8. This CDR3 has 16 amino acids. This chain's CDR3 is CASTKLGQGTNEKLFF. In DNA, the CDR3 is TGCGCCAGCACTAAACTCGGACAGGGAACTAATGAAAAACTGTTTTTT.

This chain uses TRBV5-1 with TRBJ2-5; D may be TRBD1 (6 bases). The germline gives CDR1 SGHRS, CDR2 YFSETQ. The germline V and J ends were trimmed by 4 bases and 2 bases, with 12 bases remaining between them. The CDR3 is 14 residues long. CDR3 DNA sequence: TGCGCCAGCAGCCCAGGGACAAGGCAAGAGACCCAGTACTTC. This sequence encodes CASSPGTRQETQYF.

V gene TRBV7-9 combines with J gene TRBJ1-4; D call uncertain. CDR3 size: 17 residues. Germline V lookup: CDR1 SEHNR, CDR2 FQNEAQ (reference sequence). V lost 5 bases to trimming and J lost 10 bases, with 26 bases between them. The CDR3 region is CASSLGPPERYRGKLFF. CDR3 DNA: TGTGCCAGCAGCCTCGGTCCCCCCGAACGATACCGGGGAAAACTGTTTTTT.

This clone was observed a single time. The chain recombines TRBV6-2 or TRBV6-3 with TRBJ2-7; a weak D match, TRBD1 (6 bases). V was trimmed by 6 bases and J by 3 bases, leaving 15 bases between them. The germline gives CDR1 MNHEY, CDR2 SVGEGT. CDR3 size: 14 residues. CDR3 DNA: TGTGCCAGCAGCCGCGAGGTACAGGGCTACGAGCAGTACTTC. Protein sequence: CASSREVQGYEQYF.

The CDR3 here is CASSYTYDRGHHEQYF. For the CDR3, the DNA is TGTGCCAGCAGTTACACCTATGACAGGGGGCACCACGAGCAGTACTTC. This chain connects TRBV6-5 to TRBJ2-7; TRBD1 matches at 10 bases. Germline V lookup: CDR1 MNHEY, CDR2 SVGAGI. The CDR3 is 16 amino acids. The V and J ends lost 2 bases and 5 bases, in that order; junction bases with no gene match: 9.

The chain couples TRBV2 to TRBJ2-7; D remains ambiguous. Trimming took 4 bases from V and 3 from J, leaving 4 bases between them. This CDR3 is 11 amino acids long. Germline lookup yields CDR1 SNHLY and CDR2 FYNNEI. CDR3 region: CASSVVYEQYF. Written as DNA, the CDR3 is TGTGCCAGCAGTGTCGTCTACGAGCAGTACTTC.